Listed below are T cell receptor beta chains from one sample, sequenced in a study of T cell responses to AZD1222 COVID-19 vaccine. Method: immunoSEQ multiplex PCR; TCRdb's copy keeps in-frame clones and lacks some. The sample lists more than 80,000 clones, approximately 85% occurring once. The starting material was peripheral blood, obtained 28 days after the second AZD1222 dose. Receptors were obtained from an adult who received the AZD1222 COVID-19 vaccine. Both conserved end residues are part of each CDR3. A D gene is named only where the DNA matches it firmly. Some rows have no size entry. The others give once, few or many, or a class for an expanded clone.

CASSVGSGVTDTQYF,TGTGCCAGCAGCGTAGGGTCGGGAGTAACAGATACGCAGTATTTT,TRBJ2-3,15,NA,TRBV9,NA
CASSLTAGNQPQHF,TGTGCCAGCAGCTTGACGGCGGGCAATCAGCCCCAGCATTTT,TRBJ1-5,14,NA,TRBV5-5,NA
CASSQERLVGGRALVGELFF,TGTGCCAGCAGCCAAGAACGACTAGTGGGCGGGAGGGCCTTGGTCGGGGAGCTGTTTTTT,TRBJ2-2,20,NA,TRBV4-2,TRBD2
CSVEPFAGAETQYF,TGCAGCGTTGAACCTTTTGCGGGAGCAGAGACCCAGTACTTC,TRBJ2-5,14,NA,TRBV29-1,TRBD2
CASSLVDGYTF,TGTGCCAGCAGCTTGGTGGATGGCTACACCTTC,TRBJ1-2,11,NA,TRBV5-5,NA
CASSTAGTGRYGYTF,TGTGCCAGCAGTACCGCCGGGACAGGGAGATATGGCTACACCTTC,TRBJ1-2,15,NA,TRBV6-2/TRBV6-3,TRBD1
CASSLLTRPSYNEQFF,TGTGCCAGCAGTTTATTGACTCGCCCTTCCTACAATGAGCAGTTCTTC,TRBJ2-1,16,NA,TRBV28,NA
CASSFSTGRQPQHF,TGTGCCAGCAGCTTTTCGACAGGGCGTCAGCCCCAGCATTTT,TRBJ1-5,14,NA,TRBV7-9,TRBD1
CASSLFGIGSGELFF,TGTGCCAGCAGCTTGTTTGGTATTGGGTCCGGGGAGCTGTTTTTT,TRBJ2-2,15,NA,TRBV5-6,NA
CASSVGRGHNEQFF,TGTGCCAGCAGCGTAGGGCGGGGACACAATGAGCAGTTCTTC,TRBJ2-1,14,NA,TRBV9,NA
CASSFSGAYGYTF,TGCGCCAGCAGCTTTTCCGGGGCCTATGGCTACACCTTC,TRBJ1-2,13,NA,TRBV5-1,NA
CASSLAQGGGTGELFF,TGCGCCAGCAGCTTGGCCCAAGGGGGCGGGACCGGGGAGCTGTTTTTT,TRBJ2-2,16,NA,TRBV5-1,TRBD1
CASGRSGGWETQYF,TGTGCCAGCGGGAGGAGCGGGGGATGGGAGACCCAGTACTTC,TRBJ2-5,14,NA,TRBV27,TRBD2
CSVENLSSYNEQFF,TGCAGCGTTGAAAACTTGAGCTCCTACAATGAGCAGTTCTTC,TRBJ2-1,14,NA,TRBV29-1,NA
CASSQESSGGSSSYNEQFF,TGTGCCAGCAGCCAAGAGAGTAGCGGGGGGTCGAGCTCCTACAATGAGCAGTTCTTC,TRBJ2-1,19,NA,TRBV3-1/TRBV3-2,TRBD2
CASSLGAVMNEKLFF,TGCGCCAGCAGCTTGGGGGCCGTCATGAATGAAAAACTGTTTTTT,TRBJ1-4,15,NA,TRBV5-1,NA
CASSYSGQSEKLFF,TGTGCCAGCAGTTACTCGGGTCAATCAGAAAAACTGTTTTTT,TRBJ1-4,14,few,TRBV6-5,NA
CASSFSSQGARTEAFF,TGTGCCAGCAGTTTTTCCTCTCAGGGGGCGCGTACTGAAGCTTTCTTT,TRBJ1-1,16,few,TRBV28,TRBD1
CASSPYSGGATDTQYF,TGTGCCAGCTCACCCTATAGCGGGGGGGCAACAGATACGCAGTATTTT,TRBJ2-3,16,NA,TRBV18,TRBD2
CAWGTIPTNEQFF,TGTGCCTGGGGAACCATTCCTACAAATGAGCAGTTCTTC,TRBJ2-1,13,NA,TRBV30,NA
CASSSSWVGYGNTIYF,TGTGCCAGCAGCTCTAGTTGGGTAGGCTATGGAAACACCATATATTTT,TRBJ1-3,16,NA,TRBV5-6,NA
CAWSVTAGELFF,TGTGCCTGGAGTGTAACGGCCGGGGAGCTGTTTTTT,TRBJ2-2,12,NA,TRBV30,NA
CSVVDTLNPNYGYTF,TGCAGCGTTGTAGACACCCTAAACCCTAACTATGGCTACACCTTC,TRBJ1-2,15,once,TRBV29-1,NA
CASARTGSNYGYTF,TGTGCTAGTGCCCGGACAGGGTCTAACTATGGCTACACCTTC,TRBJ1-2,14,NA,TRBV12-5,TRBD1
CASSFIGQGNTEAFF,TGTGCCAGCAGCTTTATTGGACAGGGGAACACTGAAGCTTTCTTT,TRBJ1-1,15,NA,TRBV7-9,TRBD1
CASSLYPTMNTEAFF,TGTGCCAGCAGCTTGTATCCGACCATGAACACTGAAGCTTTCTTT,TRBJ1-1,15,NA,TRBV5-6,NA
CASSTGQKATNEKLFF,TGTGCCAGCTCGACGGGACAGAAAGCAACTAATGAAAAACTGTTTTTT,TRBJ1-4,16,NA,TRBV18,TRBD1